This T cell receptor beta chain originates from a study of blood T cell repertoires in COVID-19. Study-wide context: Material from acute and convalescent COVID-19 was sourced from the United States, Italy and Spain. T cells, B-cell-depleted T cells, or PBMCs supplied cDNA or gDNA.

In germline, CDR1 is SGHVS, CDR2 FNYEAQ. Trimming cost V 6 bases and J 4 bases; bases outside gene matches: 12. This CDR3 has 16 residues. Sequencing was performed with immunoSEQ multiplex PCR; in TCRdb, only in-frame clones are kept and a portion is missing. The sample holds around 250,000 clones; 84% are singletons and the top ten take 8.6%. Input material: peripheral blood. The clonotype originates from a human donor in a cohort sampled during active COVID-19. The chain links TRBV7-6 to TRBJ2-1; 7 bases align to TRBD2. CDR3 in DNA: TGTGCCAGCAGACCCTTGGGGACTAATTCTTACAATGAGCAGTTCTTC. Translated, it gives CASRPLGTNSYNEQFF. The complete variable domain, with remaining parts taken from reference TRBV7-6 and TRBJ2-1, reads GAGVSQSPRYKVTKRGQDVALRCDPISGHVSLYWYRQALGQGPEFLTYFNYEAQQDKSGLPNDRFSAERPEGSISTLTIQRTEQRDSAMYRCASRPLGTNSYNEQFFGPGTRLTVL.